The clone carrying this T cell receptor (beta chain) is a singleton in its sample. No antigen is known for it. Treatment: some 20 received Ad26.COV2.S at low or high dose, single or two shots; about 5 received placebo; per-sample allocation not given. Sampling took place 63 days after the first vaccine or placebo injection. The entry originates in a study of Ad26.COV2.S vaccination and SARS-CoV-2 variants. Overall study findings and caveats: People given the vaccine had a wider spike-specific TCR breadth than placebo recipients did.

Produced via immunoSEQ multiplex PCR; TCRdb's table is partial and in-frame only. This table has 200,000 to 250,000 clones, approximately 87% appearing once. CDR1 SGDLS and CDR2 YYNGEE come from the germline V gene. V lost 4 bases to trimming and J lost 1 base, with 9 bases between them. This CDR3 contains 14 residues. The chain has TRBV9 and TRBJ1-3; possible D gene TRBD1, 6 bases. This receptor was taken from a person between 18 and 65 years old who received the Ad26.COV2.S COVID-19 vaccine or a placebo. This material consisted of peripheral blood, taken in a trial of Ad26.COV2.S vaccine versus placebo. CDR3 region: CASSSGQSGNTIYF. The DNA of the CDR3 is TGTGCCAGCAGCTCCGGACAGTCTGGAAACACCATATATTTT.